This passage covers 10 T cell receptor beta chains from one sample sequenced in a study of cytomegalovirus exposure and HLA in healthy donors. The PCR was carried out with 60 Vbeta primers and 13 Jbeta primers. Clones were read by immunoSEQ multiplex PCR, and TCRdb kept only the in-frame ones, dropping some. Seen in this sample are under 90,000 clones; the ten most common clones hold roughly 15%. The sequenced material came from PBMCs. The receptors stem from a man aged 45-60 years in good health and CMV-seropositive.

This rearrangement joins TRBV19 to TRBJ2-5, with D possibly matching TRBD1 (6 bases). CDR1 is LNHDA and CDR2 is SQIVND in the germline V gene (reference sequence). CDR3 length: 13 amino acids. V lost 6 bases to trimming and J lost 4 bases, with 12 bases between them. CDR3 nucleotide sequence: TGTGCCAGTAGCATTACAGGGATAGAGACCCAGTACTTC. Amino acids: CASSITGIETQYF.

The rearrangement links TRBV2 to TRBJ2-4; 9 nucleotides line up with TRBD1. Germline V lookup: CDR1 SNHLY, CDR2 FYNNEI. V gave up 4 bases and J gave up 7 bases; unmatched junction bases: 8. The CDR3 sequence is 15 residues long. The CDR3 loop is CASSGNTGGLNIQYF. In nucleotides, the CDR3 is TGTGCCAGCAGTGGGAATACAGGGGGCTTGAACATTCAGTACTTC.

The V and J genes are TRBV9 and TRBJ1-4; 11 positions match TRBD1. V was clipped by 2 bases and J by 8 bases; unmatched bases: 8. The CDR3 sequence is 16 residues long. The V gene's germline CDR1 is SGDLS and CDR2 YYNGEE. The CDR3 DNA sequence: TGTGCCAGCAGCGTCGGACAGGGGGCGAGTGTGGAAAAACTGTTTTTT. Translating gives CASSVGQGASVEKLFF. Full variable domain (remainder filled in from reference TRBV9 and TRBJ1-4): DSGVTQTPKHLITATGQRVTLRCSPRSGDLSVYWYQQSLDQGLQFLIQYYNGEERAKGNILERFSAQQFPDLHSELNLSSLELGDSALYFCASSVGQGASVEKLFFGSGTQLSVL.

The rearrangement joins TRBV7-3 to TRBJ2-1; no clear D gene. The CDR3 has 14 amino acids. V dropped 5 bases and J dropped 7 bases, with 15 bases sitting between them. The germline gives CDR1 SGHTA, CDR2 FQGTGA. The CDR3 sequence is CASSPLGVSNEQFF. CDR3 nucleotides: TGTGCCAGCAGCCCCCTGGGCGTTAGTAATGAGCAGTTCTTC.

The J gene is TRBJ1-1, the V gene TRBV6-5, with D possibly TRBD1 on 6 matching bases. This CDR3 comprises 15 residues. Looked up from germline, CDR1 is MNHEY and CDR2 is SVGAGI. V lost 8 bases to trimming and J lost 0 bases, with 16 bases between them. The CDR3 protein is CASGLDRNMNTEAFF. For the CDR3, the DNA is TGTGCCAGCGGCCTAGACAGGAACATGAACACTGAAGCTTTCTTT.

This chain uses TRBV30 with TRBJ1-2; 11 bases align to TRBD1. The V gene end was trimmed by 2 bases and the J gene end by 6 bases; junction bases not matched to a gene: 11. Germline CDR1 reads GTSNPN; CDR2 reads SVGIG (reference sequence). This CDR3 has 16 amino acids. The CDR3 loop is CAWSKDRGRARHGYTF. The CDR3 nucleotides are TGTGCCTGGAGTAAGGACAGGGGGCGAGCTAGACATGGCTACACCTTC. Full variable domain (remainder filled in from reference TRBV30 and TRBJ1-2): SQTIHQWPATLVQPVGSPLSLECTVEGTSNPNLYWYRQAAGRGLQLLFYSVGIGQISSEVPQNLSASRPQDRQFILSSKKLLLSDSGFYLCAWSKDRGRARHGYTFGSGTRLTVV.

The chain links TRBV5-1 to TRBJ2-1; 10 positions agree with TRBD1. This CDR3 region has 18 residues. Germline trimming cut 3 bases from V and 7 bases from J; bases unmatched to any gene: 16. The V gene's germline CDR1 is SGHRS and CDR2 YFSETQ. CDR3 sequence: CASSSSAPGTGASNEQFF. DNA for the CDR3: TGCGCCAGCAGCTCATCAGCTCCCGGGACAGGGGCATCAAATGAGCAGTTCTTC.

The chain links TRBV6-5 to TRBJ1-2, with 9 nucleotides matching TRBD1. The length of the CDR3 is 15 residues. The germline V gene has CDR1 MNHEY and CDR2 SVGAGI. V lost 7 bases, J lost 1 base, and 7 bases stayed unmatched. The CDR3 reads CASIPQGAFNYGYTF. CDR3 DNA sequence: TGTGCCAGCATACCACAGGGGGCTTTTAACTATGGCTACACCTTC.

The V gene is TRBV6-5, the J gene TRBJ1-4; D unclear. The length of the CDR3 is 16 residues. Germline CDR1 MNHEY, CDR2 SVGAGI. V lost 4 bases to trimming and J lost 8 bases, with 20 bases between them. The CDR3 loop reads CASSSAIEAATEKLFF. The CDR3 coding sequence is TGTGCCAGCAGTTCCGCTATCGAGGCGGCTACAGAAAAACTGTTTTTT.

The chain recombines TRBV19 with TRBJ2-7; D is uncertain. Germline V gene data show CDR1 as LNHDA and CDR2 as SQIVND (reference sequence). The CDR3 contains 14 residues. Trimming removed 5 bases from V and 4 bases from J, with 15 bases in between. CDR3 nucleotide sequence: TGTGCCAGTAGTGTTAGGAGTTCGGGTTACGAGCAGTACTTC. Encoded protein: CASSVRSSGYEQYF.